Sequencing of this T cell receptor beta chain was carried out in a study of blood T cell repertoires in COVID-19. V shed 5 bases and J shed 7 bases, with 15 bases lying between them. Per germline, CDR1 SGDLS and CDR2 YYNGEE. CDR3 length equals 13 residues. Here immunoSEQ multiplex PCR was the method, and the copy in TCRdb shows in-frame clones only, minus some. The sample has 150,000 to 200,000 clones, over 75% seen once. Sequenced material: PBMCs or T cells enriched from blood (not recorded which). This receptor was identified in a human donor with acute COVID-19. The donor label of this sample is uncertain. The rearrangement links TRBV9 to TRBJ1-2; D is perhaps TRBD1 (6 bases). CDR3 sequence: CASRGRGAVGYTF. The CDR3 bases are TGTGCCAGCAGGGGTCGGGGGGCTGTTGGCTACACCTTC.